The subject of this entry is one T cell receptor beta chain. These data originate in a study of blood T cell repertoires in COVID-19. In the study overall: Acute and convalescent COVID-19 samples came from the United States, Italy and Spain. PBMCs, B-cell-depleted T cells, or T cells were the source of the cDNA or gDNA that made up the material.

J gave up 1 base and V 4 bases, and 7 bases lay outside the gene matches. This CDR3 region has 15 residues. Germline values: CDR1 SGHRS, CDR2 YFSETQ. Source study methods: For nucleated cells, counts were estimated from reference gene primer amplification. Sequencing was performed with immunoSEQ multiplex PCR; in TCRdb, only in-frame clones are kept and a portion is missing. The V and J calls and the clone size are those of that table, but D and trimming were determined from the DNA. The profile shows about 380,000 clones, more than 80% of them singletons. What was sequenced was peripheral blood. J is TRBJ1-1 and V is TRBV5-1, with TRBD1 matching over 7 bases. The origin of this receptor is a man between 40 and 49 years old with acute or convalescent COVID-19. CDR3 sequence reads: CASSPRTGANTEAFF. The CDR3 nucleotides read TGCGCCAGCAGCCCTCGGACAGGAGCGAACACTGAAGCTTTCTTT.